The entry below gives a single T cell receptor (beta chain) sequence along with its context. Its ends do not fully match the called genes, so a read error is possible. This sample was taken from a study of blood T cell repertoires in COVID-19. Study details: Italy, Spain and the United States were the sources of the convalescent and acute COVID-19 samples. T cells, B-cell-depleted T cells, or PBMCs provided the cDNA or gDNA that served as material.

Methods used by the authors: Amplifying reference gene primers gave estimates of nucleated cell counts. The method was immunoSEQ multiplex PCR; TCRdb's version includes in-frame clones alone and lacks a portion of them. V, J and clone size derive from that table, while D and trimming were established from the DNA sequence. Found here are roughly 66,000 clones, 91% of them singletons; the top ten hold roughly 13%. CDR3 size: 11 residues. Germline lookup yields CDR1 MDHEN and CDR2 SYDVKM. The rearrangement links TRBV28 to TRBJ2-7, with D hard to call. The specimen sequenced was peripheral blood. This receptor was taken from a human donor with active COVID-19. The donor label of this sample is uncertain. CDR3 DNA: TGTGCCAGCAGTTCTGGCCCAGAAACGAACTTC. Protein: CASSSGPETNF.